This T cell receptor beta chain came from a study of T cell changes during pregnancy in multiple sclerosis (dated 2019 in TCRdb). A note on the overall study: The study examined how the T cell repertoire changed over the course of pregnancy in women with multiple sclerosis.

Libraries came from the immunoSEQ multiplex PCR assay. The source is immuneACCESS, and TCRdb retained only in-frame sequences with V and J called. Part of the clones is not carried over; for the studies checked, unresolved V genes explain less than half of this, and the remainder is unexplained. The sample contains about 88,000 clones, around 90% of them found a single time. The leading ten clones occupy over 1.5% of the sample. The CDR3, cysteine through phenylalanine, is 15 amino acids long. Only the CDR3 DNA is retained, 45 bases long and in frame from the first base. Germline trimming amounts to 1 base on V and 10 bases on J, with 9 as the count of junction bases outside the gene matches. Via the germline V gene, CDR1 is SGHRS and CDR2 YFSETQ. Turning to this clone: Its recognized antigen is unknown. Base qualities were left out, and no much larger clone turns up one base away.

The specimen comprised peripheral blood, sampled in the first trimester of pregnancy. The rearranged segments are TRBV5-1 and TRBJ2-1; TRBD2 fits 9 bases in the junction. The source is a female donor with multiple sclerosis, enrolled in a pregnancy study. Here the CDR3 is given as CASSLSAGGPKEQFF. The DNA sequence is as follows: TGCGCCAGCAGCTTGAGCGCGGGAGGGCCAAAAGAGCAGTTCTTC.